These 10 T cell receptor beta chains originate from one sample sequenced in a study of T cells in Graves' hyperthyroidism and ophthalmopathy. The CDR3 regions of TCR beta were amplified from RNA transcripts. The HTBI primer set was used in a first-round RT-PCR of the TCR CDR3. Via MiXCR, TCRdb re-called the multiplex PCR reads, giving one row per CDR3 protein. The sample holds about 580,000 distinct CDR3 sequences, about 45% seen once. The specimen was peripheral blood or thyroid tissue (not recorded which). All receptors come from a woman aged 18-30 years with Graves' hyperthyroidism.

This clonotype was seen at least ten times. The chain has TRBV12-3 or TRBV12-4 and TRBJ2-5; tentative D call: TRBD1 (5 bases). The V gene lost 7 bases and the J gene lost 4 bases, with 13 bases spanning the gap. There are 13 residues in the CDR3. The DNA for the CDR3 is TGTGCCAGCACCCGACAGTACCGAGAGACCCAGTACTTC. This sequence encodes CASTRQYRETQYF.

This clonotype was seen a few times. This chain connects TRBV7-2 to TRBJ2-3; 9 positions match TRBD2. This CDR3 is built from 16 residues. CDR1 SGHTA and CDR2 FQGNSA come from the germline V gene. Trimming took 1 base from V and 5 from J; bases not matched to a gene: 7. CDR3 amino acids: CASSLEGGRAQDTQYF. The DNA for the CDR3 is TGTGCCAGCAGCTTAGAGGGCGGGAGGGCCCAAGATACGCAGTATTTT.

This clonotype was detected ten times or more. This chain links TRBV20-1 with TRBJ2-7, with D uncertain. The CDR3 is made up of 13 amino acids. Trimming took off 3 bases at V and 0 bases at J, with 9 bases between the two ends. Germline CDR1 DFQATT, CDR2 SNEGSKA (reference sequence). CDR3 coding DNA: TGCAGTGCTAGCTCCTATCCCTCCTACGAGCAGTACTTC. Amino acid sequence: CSASSYPSYEQYF.

In this sample, this clonotype turned up a few times. It is likely a read error, because the conserved phenylalanine at the end of the CDR3 is missing. No DNA is shown, since the ends of the CDR3 on it are uncertain; the CDR3 is the one TCRdb lists. This chain connects TRBV7-3 to TRBJ2-6. CDR1 is SGHTA and CDR2 is FQGTGA in the germline V gene. Including both end residues, the CDR3 is 8 amino acids long. The CDR3 loop reads CASSSSTS.

The gene calls are TRBV20-1 and TRBJ2-1, with 7 positions matching TRBD2. V was clipped by 3 bases and J by 0 bases; unmatched bases: 11. Germline CDR1 and CDR2: DFQATT and SNEGSKA (reference sequence). The CDR3 has 17 residues. CDR3 bases: TGCAGTGCTAGTCCAAAACTAGCGCTTAGCTCCTACAATGAGCAGTTCTTC. Its protein is CSASPKLALSSYNEQFF.

The chain recombines TRBV5-1 with TRBJ2-2, with D possibly TRBD1 on 6 matching bases. V lost 2 bases and J lost 0, with 14 bases in between. This CDR3 has 17 residues. CDR1 is SGHRS and CDR2 is YFSETQ in the germline V gene. CDR3 nucleotides: TGCGCCAGCAGCTTAAGAACAGGGTCGGCGAACACCGGGGAGCTGTTTTTT. It translates to CASSLRTGSANTGELFF.

A word on this clonotype: At one end the junction does not follow the germline gene, possibly because of a read error. The chain carries TRBV12-3 or TRBV12-4 and TRBJ1-5; no definite D call. This CDR3 has 14 residues. The CDR3 loop reads CASSPRTSNRPQHF. CDR3 bases: TGTGCCAGCAGTCCCCGGACTAGCAATCGGCCCCAGCATTTT.

This chain links TRBV24-1 with TRBJ1-3; weak D call: TRBD1 (5 bases). This CDR3 has 15 amino acids. The V gene lost 2 bases and the J gene lost 2 bases, with 9 bases spanning the gap. Germline assignment: CDR1 KGHDR and CDR2 SFDVKD. CDR3 sequence (DNA): TGTGCCACCAGTGATTCGTTGGGGCCTGGAAACACCATATATTTT. Its protein is CATSDSLGPGNTIYF.

About this clonotype itself: One base away lies a much larger clone, so this may be a sequencing read error. The rearrangement links TRBV7-6 to TRBJ2-7, with D perhaps matching TRBD1 or TRBD2 (5 bases each). Trimming left V 4 bases short and J 6 bases short, with 7 bases between. Germline CDR1 SGHVS, CDR2 FNYEAQ. This CDR3 comprises 11 residues. The CDR3 spells CASSWDPEQYF. CDR3 DNA sequence: TGTGCCAGCAGCTGGGACCCCGAGCAGTACTTC.

The rearrangement joins TRBV29-1 to TRBJ2-7; TRBD1 agrees at 10 bases. There are 15 residues in the CDR3. CDR1 is SQVTM, CDR2 ANQGSEA, per germline. The V segment lost 7 bases and the J segment 2 bases; nucleotides outside the gene matches: 11. The CDR3 DNA sequence: TGCAGCGAGGGACAGGGGAGAGGCTACACCTACGAGCAGTACTTC. Protein: CSEGQGRGYTYEQYF.